A single sample gave rise to the 3 T cell receptor beta chains below, sequenced in a study of T cells in Graves' hyperthyroidism and ophthalmopathy. Amplification targeted TCR beta CDR3 regions from RNA transcripts. HTBI primers were employed in a first-round RT-PCR of the TCR CDR3. One entry per CDR3 protein results from TCRdb running MiXCR on the multiplex PCR reads. The sample has some 490,000 distinct CDR3 sequences; less than 25% are singletons. Input material: blood. Receptors originate from a woman between 65 and 79 years old with Graves' ophthalmopathy.

The chain has TRBV5-1 and TRBJ2-7, with a possible D match to TRBD2 (5 bases). The CDR3 runs to 14 residues. Germline loops: CDR1 SGHRS, CDR2 YFSETQ. V lost 4 bases, J lost 3 bases, and 14 bases lay in between. The CDR3 reads CASSPSGSFYEQYF. Here the CDR3 DNA reads TGCGCCAGCAGCCCCTCGGGGTCCTTCTACGAGCAGTACTTC.

In this sample, this clonotype turned up many times. The V gene is TRBV6-1, the J gene TRBJ2-7; D tentatively reads TRBD1 or TRBD2 (5 bases each). The CDR3 has 15 residues. The V end lost 5 bases, the J end lost 7 bases, and 21 bases lay between the germline ends. Germline V gene sequence: CDR1 MNHNS, CDR2 SASEGT. The CDR3 region has the DNA TGTGCCAGCAGTCCCCCGTCCTCCGGGGCAGGGGAGCAGTACTTC. Protein sequence: CASSPPSSGAGEQYF.

This clonotype was recorded a few times. The chain joins TRBV19 to TRBJ2-1; the match to TRBD2 covers 7 bases. Germline V CDR1 and CDR2: LNHDA, SQIVND (reference sequence). Germline trimming cut 5 bases from V and 7 bases from J; bases unmatched to any gene: 8. The CDR3 consists of 14 residues. Written as DNA, the CDR3 is TGTGCCAGTAGTTCAGGGAGGGGCGAGAATGAGCAGTTCTTC. Its translation: CASSSGRGENEQFF.